Shown below are 3 T cell receptor beta chains from a single sample sequenced in a study of glioma-infiltrating T cells after dendritic cell vaccination. Specified time point: after dendritic cell vaccination, including at tumor progression/relapse. Method: immunoSEQ multiplex PCR; TCRdb's copy keeps in-frame clones and lacks some. The table includes about 50,000 clones, 70% to 90% detected once. The specimen was blood, collected after dendritic cell vaccination. The receptors stem from a human donor with glioblastoma.

This chain joins TRBV5-6 and TRBJ2-3, with 12 nucleotides matching TRBD1. V was clipped by 4 bases and J by 3 bases; unmatched bases: 3. CDR1 and CDR2 (germline): SGHDT, YYEEEE. The CDR3 has 15 amino acids. CDR3 coding DNA: TGTGCCAGCAGCCGGGACAGGGGGCGGACAGATACGCAGTATTTT. This sequence encodes CASSRDRGRTDTQYF.

The chain couples TRBV29-1 to TRBJ1-2; 7 nucleotides agree with TRBD1. Germline-derived CDR1 and CDR2 are SQVTM and ANQGSEA. The V and J ends lost 6 bases and 7 bases, in that order; junction bases with no gene match: 11. CDR3 size: 13 residues. In DNA form, the CDR3 reads TGCAGCGTCGCTGACAGGGTTTCTATTGGCTACACCTTC. It specifies CSVADRVSIGYTF.

The CDR3: CSVDEGEDYGYTF. The CDR3 DNA reads TGCAGCGTTGATGAGGGAGAAGACTATGGCTACACCTTC. The chain employs TRBV29-1 and TRBJ1-2; D is ambiguous. Trimming pared 3 bases from V and 3 bases from J, leaving 11 bases between. The germline gives CDR1 SQVTM, CDR2 ANQGSEA. The CDR3 contains 13 residues.